Listed below are T cell receptor beta chains from one sample, sequenced in a study of memory CD4+ T cells and cytomegalovirus serostatus. Clones were read by immunoSEQ multiplex PCR, and TCRdb kept only the in-frame ones, dropping some. The sample lists around 33,000 clones; about 75% were seen once. Sequencing was done on a sample of memory CD4+ T cells from blood. The receptors derive from an adult in good health and CMV-seronegative. Some clones in this sample may be carry-over from other donors' samples. CDR3s include the opening cysteine and the closing phenylalanine or tryptophan. Fields, in order: clone size, J gene, D gene, V gene, CDR3 protein, CDR3 DNA. The D gene is left open where the match is weak. The size entry is marked missing in some rows and otherwise reads once, few, many or a size class.

clone size: -
J gene: TRBJ1-4
D gene: -
V gene: TRBV6-5
CDR3 protein: CASSTTRTNEKLFF
CDR3 DNA: TGTGCCAGCAGTACCACACGGACTAATGAAAAACTGTTTTTT

clone size: -
J gene: TRBJ2-7
D gene: TRBD2
V gene: TRBV4-3
CDR3 protein: CASSRWGGVDEQYF
CDR3 DNA: TGCGCCAGCAGCCGTTGGGGGGGGGTCGACGAGCAGTACTTC

clone size: -
J gene: TRBJ2-2
D gene: -
V gene: TRBV5-6
CDR3 protein: CATGGWNTGELFF
CDR3 DNA: TGTGCCACCGGCGGGTGGAACACCGGGGAGCTGTTTTTT

clone size: -
J gene: TRBJ1-5
D gene: -
V gene: TRBV2
CDR3 protein: CASSDRGVGQPQHF
CDR3 DNA: TGTGCCAGCAGTGATCGAGGGGTCGGGCAGCCCCAGCATTTT

clone size: -
J gene: TRBJ1-6
D gene: -
V gene: TRBV12-5
CDR3 protein: CASGLDPRTVNSPLHF
CDR3 DNA: TGTGCTAGTGGTTTGGACCCGAGGACAGTTAATTCACCCCTCCACTTT

clone size: -
J gene: TRBJ1-3
D gene: -
V gene: TRBV12-5
CDR3 protein: CASGLVPGGNTIYF
CDR3 DNA: TGTGCTAGTGGTTTGGTACCCGGTGGAAACACCATATATTTT

clone size: few
J gene: TRBJ2-3
D gene: TRBD2
V gene: TRBV7-2
CDR3 protein: CASSLSGGNTDTQYF
CDR3 DNA: TGTGCCAGCAGCTTATCGGGAGGGAACACAGATACGCAGTATTTT

clone size: -
J gene: TRBJ2-5
D gene: -
V gene: TRBV19
CDR3 protein: CASSIDRETQYF
CDR3 DNA: TGTGCCAGTAGTATAGACCGAGAGACCCAGTACTTC

clone size: -
J gene: TRBJ1-1
D gene: TRBD1
V gene: TRBV4-2
CDR3 protein: CASSQSDDREKGTEAFF
CDR3 DNA: TGTGCCAGCAGCCAATCCGATGACAGGGAGAAAGGCACTGAAGCTTTCTTT

clone size: -
J gene: TRBJ1-2
D gene: -
V gene: TRBV29-1
CDR3 protein: CSGNRDARYTF
CDR3 DNA: TGCAGCGGAAACCGGGACGCTCGCTACACCTTC

clone size: -
J gene: TRBJ1-4
D gene: -
V gene: TRBV19
CDR3 protein: CASSHADATNEKLFF
CDR3 DNA: TGTGCCAGTAGTCATGCAGACGCAACTAATGAAAAACTGTTTTTT

clone size: -
J gene: TRBJ1-1
D gene: TRBD1
V gene: TRBV28
CDR3 protein: CASEGAVEAFF
CDR3 DNA: TGTGCCAGCGAGGGGGCAGTTGAAGCTTTCTTT

clone size: -
J gene: TRBJ2-5
D gene: -
V gene: TRBV9
CDR3 protein: CASSVGGFETQYF
CDR3 DNA: TGTGCCAGCAGCGTAGGGGGATTCGAGACCCAGTACTTC

clone size: -
J gene: TRBJ2-3
D gene: -
V gene: TRBV6-4
CDR3 protein: CASSDSGFTDTQYF
CDR3 DNA: TGTGCCAGCAGTGACTCGGGGTTCACAGATACGCAGTATTTT

clone size: -
J gene: TRBJ1-1
D gene: TRBD1
V gene: TRBV27
CDR3 protein: CASSPRDRVTRNTEAFF
CDR3 DNA: TGTGCCAGCAGTCCGCGGGACAGAGTCACAAGGAACACTGAAGCTTTCTTT

clone size: -
J gene: TRBJ1-4
D gene: -
V gene: TRBV19
CDR3 protein: CASRDSLTEKLFF
CDR3 DNA: TGTGCCAGTAGGGACAGCCTGACCGAAAAACTGTTTTTT

clone size: -
J gene: TRBJ2-5
D gene: -
V gene: TRBV7-7
CDR3 protein: CASSLNTQETQYF
CDR3 DNA: TGTGCTAGCAGCCTGAACACCCAAGAGACCCAGTACTTC

clone size: -
J gene: TRBJ2-1
D gene: -
V gene: TRBV6-1
CDR3 protein: CASSDPIGGGVISYNEQFF
CDR3 DNA: TGTGCCAGCAGTGATCCGATTGGCGGGGGCGTGATCTCCTACAATGAGCAGTTCTTC

clone size: -
J gene: TRBJ2-3
D gene: TRBD2
V gene: TRBV9
CDR3 protein: CASSVVASGVDTQYF
CDR3 DNA: TGTGCCAGCAGCGTAGTGGCTAGCGGGGTGGATACGCAGTATTTT

clone size: -
J gene: TRBJ1-1
D gene: -
V gene: TRBV4-3
CDR3 protein: CASSETRPINTEAFF
CDR3 DNA: TGCGCCAGCAGCGAGACCAGGCCGATAAACACTGAAGCTTTCTTT

clone size: -
J gene: TRBJ2-5
D gene: -
V gene: TRBV5-4
CDR3 protein: CASSPPGVQETQYF
CDR3 DNA: TGTGCCAGCAGCCCCCCAGGGGTTCAAGAGACCCAGTACTTC

clone size: -
J gene: TRBJ2-1
D gene: TRBD1
V gene: TRBV6-1
CDR3 protein: CASSGTGGYNEQFF
CDR3 DNA: TGTGCCAGCAGTGGAACAGGGGGCTACAATGAGCAGTTCTTC

clone size: -
J gene: TRBJ1-5
D gene: -
V gene: TRBV6-6
CDR3 protein: CASSPGANQPQHF
CDR3 DNA: TGTGCCAGCAGTCCAGGGGCTAATCAGCCCCAGCATTTT

clone size: -
J gene: TRBJ2-3
D gene: TRBD2
V gene: TRBV6-6
CDR3 protein: CASRLAVGTDTQYF
CDR3 DNA: TGTGCCAGCAGACTAGCGGTGGGAACAGATACGCAGTATTTT

clone size: -
J gene: TRBJ1-6
D gene: -
V gene: TRBV28
CDR3 protein: CASSLVGVKYNSSLHF
CDR3 DNA: TGTGCCAGCAGTTTAGTGGGGGTAAAATATAATTCATCCCTCCACTTT

clone size: -
J gene: TRBJ2-7
D gene: -
V gene: TRBV7-9
CDR3 protein: CASSLGDYEQYF
CDR3 DNA: TGTGCCAGCAGCTTAGGCGACTACGAGCAGTACTTC

clone size: -
J gene: TRBJ1-1
D gene: TRBD1
V gene: TRBV7-2
CDR3 protein: CASSFSTGFTEAFF
CDR3 DNA: TGTGCCAGCAGCTTCTCGACAGGGTTCACTGAAGCTTTCTTT

clone size: few
J gene: TRBJ2-6
D gene: -
V gene: TRBV29-1
CDR3 protein: CSVAQDVHSGANVLTF
CDR3 DNA: TGCAGCGTGGCACAGGACGTACACTCTGGGGCCAACGTCCTGACTTTC

clone size: -
J gene: TRBJ2-2
D gene: -
V gene: TRBV5-1
CDR3 protein: CASSLDRTGELFF
CDR3 DNA: TGCGCCAGCAGCTTGGATCGAACCGGGGAGCTGTTTTTT

clone size: -
J gene: TRBJ1-5
D gene: -
V gene: TRBV5-8
CDR3 protein: CASTVGNQPQHF
CDR3 DNA: TGTGCCAGTACAGTGGGAAATCAGCCCCAGCATTTT

clone size: -
J gene: TRBJ2-7
D gene: -
V gene: TRBV29-1
CDR3 protein: CSVKKPGAGLAYEQYF
CDR3 DNA: TGCAGCGTGAAAAAACCGGGAGCAGGTCTCGCCTACGAGCAGTACTTC

clone size: -
J gene: TRBJ1-1
D gene: -
V gene: TRBV5-4
CDR3 protein: CASSLEEREAFF
CDR3 DNA: TGTGCCAGCAGCTTGGAGGAAAGAGAAGCTTTCTTT

clone size: -
J gene: TRBJ1-1
D gene: -
V gene: TRBV18
CDR3 protein: CASSPDTEAFF
CDR3 DNA: TGTGCCAGCTCACCGGACACTGAAGCTTTCTTT

clone size: -
J gene: TRBJ2-3
D gene: -
V gene: TRBV10-3
CDR3 protein: CAISEVAGNTQYF
CDR3 DNA: TGTGCCATCAGTGAGGTCGCTGGAAATACGCAGTATTTT

clone size: -
J gene: TRBJ2-3
D gene: TRBD1
V gene: TRBV29-1
CDR3 protein: CSVRQGQDTQYF
CDR3 DNA: TGCAGCGTTAGACAGGGGCAAGATACGCAGTATTTT

clone size: -
J gene: TRBJ2-3
D gene: TRBD2
V gene: TRBV5-4
CDR3 protein: CASSLGLAGVTDTQYF
CDR3 DNA: TGTGCCAGCAGCCTGGGACTAGCGGGGGTCACAGATACGCAGTATTTT

clone size: -
J gene: TRBJ1-5
D gene: TRBD1
V gene: TRBV7-2
CDR3 protein: CASSQGAYSNQPQHF
CDR3 DNA: TGTGCCAGCAGCCAGGGGGCGTATAGCAATCAGCCCCAGCATTTT

clone size: -
J gene: TRBJ1-4
D gene: -
V gene: TRBV19
CDR3 protein: CASSRLGEKLFF
CDR3 DNA: TGTGCCAGTAGTAGATTGGGTGAAAAACTGTTTTTT

clone size: few
J gene: TRBJ2-7
D gene: TRBD1
V gene: TRBV7-8
CDR3 protein: CASSFSQGSREQYF
CDR3 DNA: TGTGCCAGCAGCTTTTCACAGGGGAGTCGCGAGCAGTACTTC

clone size: -
J gene: TRBJ2-1
D gene: TRBD2
V gene: TRBV5-1
CDR3 protein: CASSGVAGGSSYNEQFF
CDR3 DNA: TGCGCCAGCAGCGGGGTAGCGGGGGGGAGCTCCTACAATGAGCAGTTCTTC

clone size: -
J gene: TRBJ2-5
D gene: TRBD1
V gene: TRBV11-2
CDR3 protein: CASSLRTGTSETQYF
CDR3 DNA: TGTGCCAGCAGCCTTCGGACAGGAACCTCAGAGACCCAGTACTTC

clone size: -
J gene: TRBJ1-1
D gene: -
V gene: TRBV7-9
CDR3 protein: CASSLENGPPVGRRTEAFF
CDR3 DNA: TGTGCCAGCAGCTTAGAAAACGGGCCGCCTGTTGGGCGGCGAACTGAAGCTTTCTTT

clone size: few
J gene: TRBJ2-2
D gene: TRBD1
V gene: TRBV18
CDR3 protein: CASSPSQGAISGELFF
CDR3 DNA: TGTGCCAGCTCACCTTCTCAGGGGGCCATATCCGGGGAGCTGTTTTTT

clone size: -
J gene: TRBJ1-1
D gene: -
V gene: TRBV6-5
CDR3 protein: CASSPDIWNTEAFF
CDR3 DNA: TGTGCCAGCAGCCCAGACATCTGGAACACTGAAGCTTTCTTT

clone size: once
J gene: TRBJ2-3
D gene: TRBD1
V gene: TRBV5-1
CDR3 protein: CASSSGTGRDTQYF
CDR3 DNA: TGCGCCAGCAGCTCGGGGACAGGGAGGGATACGCAGTATTTT

clone size: -
J gene: TRBJ1-4
D gene: -
V gene: TRBV7-9
CDR3 protein: CASSHPIGGSNEKLFF
CDR3 DNA: TGTGCCAGCAGCCACCCTATTGGGGGAAGTAATGAAAAACTGTTTTTT